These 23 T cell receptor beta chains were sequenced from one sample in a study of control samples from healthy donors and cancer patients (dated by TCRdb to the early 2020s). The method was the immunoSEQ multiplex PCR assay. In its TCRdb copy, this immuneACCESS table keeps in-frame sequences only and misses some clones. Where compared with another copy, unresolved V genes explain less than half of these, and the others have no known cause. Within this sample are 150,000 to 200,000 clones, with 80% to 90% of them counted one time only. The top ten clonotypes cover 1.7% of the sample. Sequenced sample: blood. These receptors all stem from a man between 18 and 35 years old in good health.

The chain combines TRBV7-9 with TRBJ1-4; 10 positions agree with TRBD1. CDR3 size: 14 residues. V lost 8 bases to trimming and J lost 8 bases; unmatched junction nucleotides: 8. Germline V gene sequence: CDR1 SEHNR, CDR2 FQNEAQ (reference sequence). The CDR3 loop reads CASVPGTGVEKLFF. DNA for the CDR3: TGTGCCAGCGTCCCCGGGACAGGGGTCGAAAAACTGTTTTTT.

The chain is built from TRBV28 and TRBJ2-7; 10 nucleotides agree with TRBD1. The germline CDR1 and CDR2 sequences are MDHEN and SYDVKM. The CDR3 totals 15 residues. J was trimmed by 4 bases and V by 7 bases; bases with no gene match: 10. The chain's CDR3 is CASTFDRGLSYEQYF. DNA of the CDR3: TGTGCCAGCACCTTTGACAGGGGGCTCTCGTACGAGCAGTACTTC.

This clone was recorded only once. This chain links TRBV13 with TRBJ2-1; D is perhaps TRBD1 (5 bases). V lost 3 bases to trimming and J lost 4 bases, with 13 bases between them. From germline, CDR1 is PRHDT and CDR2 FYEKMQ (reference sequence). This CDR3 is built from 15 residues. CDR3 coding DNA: TGTGCCAGCAGCTTGGGCAGGGTGCGATACAATGAGCAGTTCTTC. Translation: CASSLGRVRYNEQFF.

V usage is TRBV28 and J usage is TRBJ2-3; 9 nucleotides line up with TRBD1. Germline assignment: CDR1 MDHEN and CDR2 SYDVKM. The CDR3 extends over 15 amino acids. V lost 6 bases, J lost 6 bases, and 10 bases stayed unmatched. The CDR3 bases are TGTGCCAGCAGCTTCTTGGACAGGGGAGGGGATACGCAGTATTTT. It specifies CASSFLDRGGDTQYF.

The CDR3 is CARGKNTGELFF. The CDR3 DNA reads TGTGCCAGGGGCAAGAACACCGGGGAGCTGTTTTTT. The chain links TRBV12-3 or TRBV12-4 to TRBJ2-2; D is ambiguous. Between the trimmed V and J ends, which lost 9 bases and 1 base, there was a span of 6 bases. CDR3 length equals 12 residues.

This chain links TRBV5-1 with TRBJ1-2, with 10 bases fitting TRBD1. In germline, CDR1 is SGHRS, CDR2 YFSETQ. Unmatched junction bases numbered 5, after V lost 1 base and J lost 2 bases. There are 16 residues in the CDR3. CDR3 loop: CASSLIGTGENYGYTF. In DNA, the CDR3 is TGCGCCAGCAGCTTGATCGGGACAGGGGAAAACTATGGCTACACCTTC. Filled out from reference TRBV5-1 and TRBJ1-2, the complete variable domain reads KAGVTQTPRYLIKTRGQQVTLSCSPISGHRSVSWYQQTPGQGLQFLFEYFSETQRNKGNFPGRFSGRQFSNSRSEMNVSTLELGDSALYLCASSLIGTGENYGYTFGSGTRLTVV.

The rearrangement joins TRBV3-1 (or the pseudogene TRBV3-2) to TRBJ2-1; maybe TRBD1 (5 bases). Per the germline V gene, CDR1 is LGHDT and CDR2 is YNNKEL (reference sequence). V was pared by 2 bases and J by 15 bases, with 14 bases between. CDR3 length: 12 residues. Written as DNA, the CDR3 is TGTGCCAGCAGCCAAAAGGGGCCCTTGGGGTTCTTC. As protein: CASSQKGPLGFF.

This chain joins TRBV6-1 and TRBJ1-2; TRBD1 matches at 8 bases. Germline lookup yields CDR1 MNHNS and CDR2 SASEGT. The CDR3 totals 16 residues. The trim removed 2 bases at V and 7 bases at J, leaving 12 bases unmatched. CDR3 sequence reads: CASSEFRTGRWGGYTF. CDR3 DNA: TGTGCCAGCAGTGAATTTAGGACAGGGCGGTGGGGTGGCTACACCTTC.

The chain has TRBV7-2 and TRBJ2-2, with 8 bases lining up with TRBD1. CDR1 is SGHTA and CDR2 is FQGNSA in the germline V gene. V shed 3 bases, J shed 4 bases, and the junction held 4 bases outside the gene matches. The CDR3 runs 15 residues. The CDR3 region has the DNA TGTGCCAGCAGCTTGACAGGGGCTTCCACCGGGGAGCTGTTTTTT. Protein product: CASSLTGASTGELFF.

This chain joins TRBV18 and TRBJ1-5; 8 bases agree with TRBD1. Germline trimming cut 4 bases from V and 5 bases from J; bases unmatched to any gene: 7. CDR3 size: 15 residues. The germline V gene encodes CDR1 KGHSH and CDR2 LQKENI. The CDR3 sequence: CASSRDRQGDQPQHF. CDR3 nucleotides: TGTGCCAGCTCACGGGACAGGCAGGGCGATCAGCCCCAGCATTTT.

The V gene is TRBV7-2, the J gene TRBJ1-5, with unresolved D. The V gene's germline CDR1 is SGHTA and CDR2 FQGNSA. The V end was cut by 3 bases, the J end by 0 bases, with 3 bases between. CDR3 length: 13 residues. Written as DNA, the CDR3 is TGTGCCAGCAGCTTCGCTAGCAATCAGCCCCAGCATTTT. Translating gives CASSFASNQPQHF.

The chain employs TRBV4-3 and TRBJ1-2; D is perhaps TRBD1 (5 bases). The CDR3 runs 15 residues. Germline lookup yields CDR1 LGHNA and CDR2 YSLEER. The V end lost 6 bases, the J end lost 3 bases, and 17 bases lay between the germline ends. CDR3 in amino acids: CASSKGPSEDYGYTF. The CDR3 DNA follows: TGCGCCAGCAGTAAGGGGCCCTCAGAGGACTATGGCTACACCTTC.

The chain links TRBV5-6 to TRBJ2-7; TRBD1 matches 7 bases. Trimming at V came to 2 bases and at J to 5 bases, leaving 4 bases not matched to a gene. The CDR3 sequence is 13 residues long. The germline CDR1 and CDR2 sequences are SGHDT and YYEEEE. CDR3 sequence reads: CASSLDRANEQYF. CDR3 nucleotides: TGTGCCAGCAGCTTAGACAGGGCGAACGAGCAGTACTTC.

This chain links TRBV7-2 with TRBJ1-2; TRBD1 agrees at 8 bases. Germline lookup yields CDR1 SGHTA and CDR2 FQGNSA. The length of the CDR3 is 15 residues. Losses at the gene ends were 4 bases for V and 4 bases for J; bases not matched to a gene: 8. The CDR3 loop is CASSSRWDRTYGYTF. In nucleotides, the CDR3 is TGTGCCAGCAGCTCCCGCTGGGACAGGACCTATGGCTACACCTTC.

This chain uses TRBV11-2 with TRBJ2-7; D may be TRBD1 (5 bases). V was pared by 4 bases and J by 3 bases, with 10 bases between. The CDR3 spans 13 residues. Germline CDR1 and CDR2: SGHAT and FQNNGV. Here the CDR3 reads CASSSLQGYEQYF. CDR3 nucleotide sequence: TGTGCCAGCAGCTCCCTTCAGGGCTACGAGCAGTACTTC. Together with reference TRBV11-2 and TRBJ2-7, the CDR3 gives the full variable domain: EAGVAQSPRYKIIEKRQSVAFWCNPISGHATLYWYQQILGQGPKLLIQFQNNGVVDDSQLPKDRFSAERLKGVDSTLKIQPAKLEDSAVYLCASSSLQGYEQYFGPGTRLTVT.

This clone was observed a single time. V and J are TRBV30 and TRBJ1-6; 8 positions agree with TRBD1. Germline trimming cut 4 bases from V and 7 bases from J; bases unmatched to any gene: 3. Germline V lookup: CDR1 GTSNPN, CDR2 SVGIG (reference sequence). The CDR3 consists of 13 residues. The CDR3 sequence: CAWTTGGNSPLHF. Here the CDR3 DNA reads TGTGCCTGGACCACAGGGGGGAATTCACCCCTCCACTTT.

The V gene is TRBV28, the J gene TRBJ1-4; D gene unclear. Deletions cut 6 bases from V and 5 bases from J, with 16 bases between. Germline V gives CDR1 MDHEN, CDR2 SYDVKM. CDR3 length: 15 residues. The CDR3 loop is CASSTDQDGNEKLFF. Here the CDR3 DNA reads TGTGCCAGCAGCACAGACCAGGATGGGAATGAAAAACTGTTTTTT.

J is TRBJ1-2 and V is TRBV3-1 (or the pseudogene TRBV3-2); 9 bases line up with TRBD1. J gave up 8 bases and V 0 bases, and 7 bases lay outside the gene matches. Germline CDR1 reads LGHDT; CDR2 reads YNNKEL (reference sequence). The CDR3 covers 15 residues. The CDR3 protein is CASSQDGQGRSGYTF. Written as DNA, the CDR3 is TGTGCCAGCAGCCAAGACGGACAGGGGAGATCGGGCTACACCTTC.

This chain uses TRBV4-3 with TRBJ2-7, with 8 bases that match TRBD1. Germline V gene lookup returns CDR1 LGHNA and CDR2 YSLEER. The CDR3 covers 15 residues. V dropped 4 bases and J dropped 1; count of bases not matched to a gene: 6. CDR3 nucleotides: TGCGCCAGCAGCCCCGGGACAGGAGTTTCCTACGAGCAGTACTTC. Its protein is CASSPGTGVSYEQYF.

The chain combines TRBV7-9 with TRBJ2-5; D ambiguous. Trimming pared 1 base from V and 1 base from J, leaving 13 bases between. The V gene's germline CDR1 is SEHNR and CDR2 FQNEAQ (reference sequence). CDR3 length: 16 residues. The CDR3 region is CASSLGLKRFQETQYF. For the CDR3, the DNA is TGTGCCAGCAGCTTAGGGTTGAAACGGTTCCAAGAGACCCAGTACTTC.

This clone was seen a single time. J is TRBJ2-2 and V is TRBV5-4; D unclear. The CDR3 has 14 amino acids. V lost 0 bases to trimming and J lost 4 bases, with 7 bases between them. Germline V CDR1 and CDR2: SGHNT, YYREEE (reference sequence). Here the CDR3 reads CASSLEGGTGELFF. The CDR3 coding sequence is TGTGCCAGCAGCTTGGAGGGTGGCACCGGGGAGCTGTTTTTT.

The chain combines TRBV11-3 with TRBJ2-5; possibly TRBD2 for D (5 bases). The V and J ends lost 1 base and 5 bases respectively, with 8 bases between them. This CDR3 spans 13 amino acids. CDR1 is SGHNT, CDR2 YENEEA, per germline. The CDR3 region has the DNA TGTGCCAGCAGCTTAGGCTGGGAGGAGACCCAGTACTTC. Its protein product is CASSLGWEETQYF.

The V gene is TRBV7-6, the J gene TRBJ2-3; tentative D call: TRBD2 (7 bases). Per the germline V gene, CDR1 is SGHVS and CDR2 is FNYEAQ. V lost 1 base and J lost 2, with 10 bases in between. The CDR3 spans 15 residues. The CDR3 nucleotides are TGTGCCAGCAGCTTAGGGGGGGGCAACACAGATACGCAGTATTTT. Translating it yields CASSLGGGNTDTQYF.